A single sample is the source of the 10 T cell receptor beta chains below, sequenced in a study of blood T cell repertoires in COVID-19. Clones were sequenced by immunoSEQ multiplex PCR, and TCRdb holds only the in-frame ones, with some missing. The repertoire holds about 74,000 clones, with less than 85% as singletons. Sequenced material: peripheral blood. The receptors shown here come from a human donor in a cohort sampled during active COVID-19.

V usage is TRBV27 and J usage is TRBJ2-6, with D possibly TRBD2 on 6 matching bases. V lost 2 bases, J lost 0 bases, and 17 bases lay in between. In germline, CDR1 is MNHEY, CDR2 SMNVEV (reference sequence). This CDR3 spans 19 amino acids. CDR3 DNA sequence: TGTGCCAGCAGTTTACGATCGCTAGCGTCTAGCTCTGGGGCCAACGTCCTGACTTTC. This gives the protein CASSLRSLASSSGANVLTF.

This sequence joins TRBV4-2 and TRBJ1-4, with 8 positions matching TRBD1. The CDR3 has 16 amino acids. The V and J ends lost 2 bases and 2 bases, in that order; junction bases with no gene match: 4. CDR1 is LGHNA, CDR2 YNFKEQ, per germline. CDR3 region: CASSQRQGATNEKLFF. The CDR3 region has the DNA TGTGCCAGCAGCCAACGCCAGGGGGCGACTAATGAAAAACTGTTTTTT.

The chain is built from TRBV27 and TRBJ1-1, with 8 bases fitting TRBD1. This CDR3 has 14 amino acids. Germline CDR1 MNHEY, CDR2 SMNVEV (reference sequence). The J segment lost 5 bases and the V segment lost 6 bases, leaving 8 bases of the junction unmatched. This chain's CDR3 is CASRKDRGGTEAFF. CDR3 sequence (DNA): TGTGCCAGCAGGAAAGACAGGGGTGGAACTGAAGCTTTCTTT.

The chain links TRBV6-5 to TRBJ1-2; no clear D. Germline loops: CDR1 MNHEY, CDR2 SVGAGI. This CDR3 has 13 amino acids. The CDR3 here is CGARGLSNYGYTF. The CDR3 DNA follows: TGTGGGGCACGTGGGCTAAGTAACTATGGCTACACCTTC.

The chain has TRBV7-9 and TRBJ2-3; D is perhaps TRBD2 (6 bases). The CDR3 loop spans 19 amino acids. Trimming took 1 base from V and 1 from J, leaving 21 bases between them. In germline, CDR1 is SEHNR, CDR2 FQNEAQ (reference sequence). The CDR3 loop is CASSLEGGYPILGTDTQYF. The CDR3 DNA is TGTGCCAGCAGCTTAGAAGGAGGGTACCCAATTCTGGGCACAGATACGCAGTATTTT.

Remarks on this clone: A junction end diverges from the germline sequence, so it may reflect a read error. V and J are TRBV12-3 or TRBV12-4 and TRBJ2-2; 9 bases align to TRBD1. This CDR3 has 12 residues. In nucleotides, the CDR3 is TGTGCCAGCAGTCACTCGACAGGGGGGCTGTTTTTT. It codes for CASSHSTGGLFF.

The chain has TRBV6-5 and TRBJ1-1; D possibly corresponds to TRBD1 (6 bases). V was clipped by 6 bases and J by 0 bases, with 11 bases between them. The length of the CDR3 is 14 residues. From germline, CDR1 is MNHEY and CDR2 SVGAGI. The CDR3 reads CASSTGSVNTEAFF. As DNA, the CDR3 is TGTGCCAGCAGCACAGGGTCCGTGAACACTGAAGCTTTCTTT.

This rearrangement joins TRBV29-1 to TRBJ2-2; D may be TRBD1 (6 bases). Germline-derived CDR1 and CDR2 are SQVTM and ANQGSEA. This CDR3 has 15 residues. The V end lost 1 base, the J end lost 0 bases, and 9 bases lay between the germline ends. Written as DNA, the CDR3 is TGCAGCGTTGAAGCCAGGGGCACGAACACCGGGGAGCTGTTTTTT. It encodes CSVEARGTNTGELFF.

The chain employs TRBV7-8 and TRBJ1-6; perhaps TRBD1 as D (5 bases). Germline values: CDR1 SGHVS, CDR2 FQNEAQ. Trimming removed 2 bases from V and 9 bases from J, with 17 bases in between. The length of the CDR3 is 16 residues. CDR3 in DNA: TGTGCCAGCAGCTTATATCAACAGGCCAGTGGTTCACCCCTCCACTTT. The encoded protein is CASSLYQQASGSPLHF.

The chain couples TRBV28 to TRBJ2-3; the match to TRBD1 covers 7 bases. This CDR3 has 17 residues. V was pared by 5 bases and J by 2 bases, with 13 bases of the junction left unmatched. CDR1 and CDR2 from the germline V gene are MDHEN and SYDVKM. This CDR3 is CASSPQGQASNTDTQYF. CDR3 bases: TGTGCCAGCAGTCCTCAAGGACAGGCTTCTAACACAGATACGCAGTATTTT.